One sample yielded the 27 T cell receptor beta chains listed below, sequenced in a study of graft-versus-host responses after intestinal transplantation. Profiled with immunoSEQ multiplex PCR; TCRdb holds only in-frame clones, not every one. This sample has about 3,900 clones; roughly 85% occur once, and the top ten carry 4% to 5.5%. Lymphocytes from graft epithelium and lamina propria were isolated. The input for sequencing was ileum tissue, taken about 93 weeks after intestinal transplant. Receptors originate from a human patient who received an intestinal transplant, so some T cells may come from the graft donor.

V is TRBV5-4 and J is TRBJ2-7; TRBD2 aligns across 12 bases. Unmatched junction bases numbered 10, after V lost 1 base and J lost 5 bases. Germline-derived CDR1 and CDR2 are SGHNT and YYREEE (reference sequence). The CDR3 spans 17 residues. CDR3 residues: CASSLTLAGGFGHEQYF. CDR3 coding DNA: TGTGCCAGCAGCTTGACACTAGCGGGGGGATTTGGCCACGAGCAGTACTTC.

The chain couples TRBV7-3 to TRBJ2-5; D unclear. The closer fit of TRBJ2-7 to the DNA end suggests the J call may be wrong. Germline V lookup: CDR1 SGHTA, CDR2 FQGTGA. The CDR3 runs to 12 residues. CDR3 DNA sequence: TGTGCCAGCAGCTTGATGCGGCCCGAGCAGTACTTC. Translated, it gives CASSLMRPEQYF.

The chain carries TRBV5-1 and TRBJ2-3; either TRBD1 or TRBD2 may fit D (5 bases each). CDR1 and CDR2 (germline): SGHRS, YFSETQ. CDR3 size: 15 residues. V was pared by 5 bases and J by 3 bases, with 16 bases between. CDR3 nucleotide sequence: TGCGCCAGCAGGTTCCAGGGAGTCCTAACAGATACGCAGTATTTT. Residues: CASRFQGVLTDTQYF. Using reference TRBV5-1 and TRBJ2-3 for the parts outside the CDR3, the full variable domain is KAGVTQTPRYLIKTRGQQVTLSCSPISGHRSVSWYQQTPGQGLQFLFEYFSETQRNKGNFPGRFSGRQFSNSRSEMNVSTLELGDSALYLCASRFQGVLTDTQYFGPGTRLTVL.

The chain joins TRBV9 to TRBJ2-1; unclear D gene. Trimming shortened V by 10 bases and J by 6 bases, and 17 bases separated the two germline ends. Germline CDR1 reads SGDLS; CDR2 reads YYNGEE. The CDR3 contains 13 residues. CDR3 sequence: CAGWYWRGNEQFF. The CDR3 DNA reads TGTGCCGGCTGGTACTGGCGAGGCAATGAGCAGTTCTTC.

The rearrangement uses TRBV5-5 and TRBJ1-3; TRBD1 agrees at 8 bases. The CDR3 is 14 residues long. Germline V lookup: CDR1 SGHKS, CDR2 YYEKEE (reference sequence). With 5 bases clipped from V and 0 bases from J, the junction kept 1 base outside the gene matches. The CDR3 DNA sequence: TGTGCCAGCAGGGGGACAGGCTCTGGAAACACCATATATTTT. Its protein is CASRGTGSGNTIYF.

As concerns this clone: The same CDR3 can be traced to other DNA sequences in this sample. The V and J genes are TRBV4-1 and TRBJ1-5, with 8 bases aligning to TRBD1. Germline CDR1 is MGHRA and CDR2 is YSYEKL. The CDR3 is 17 residues long. The ends lost 0 bases at V and 3 bases at J; junction bases unmatched: 7. The CDR3 region has the DNA TGCGCCAGCAGCCAAGATGCGGGACAGGCGTTCAATCAGCCCCAGCATTTT. This gives the protein CASSQDAGQAFNQPQHF.

The rearrangement uses TRBV5-1 and TRBJ1-4; D unresolved. This CDR3 contains 13 residues. V lost 5 bases and J 8 bases, leaving 13 bases between the germline ends. Per the germline V gene, CDR1 is SGHRS and CDR2 is YFSETQ. CDR3 sequence: CASRNLNREKLFF. For the CDR3, the DNA is TGCGCCAGCAGGAACCTGAATCGGGAAAAACTGTTTTTT. The full variable domain, completed using reference TRBV5-1 and TRBJ1-4, is KAGVTQTPRYLIKTRGQQVTLSCSPISGHRSVSWYQQTPGQGLQFLFEYFSETQRNKGNFPGRFSGRQFSNSRSEMNVSTLELGDSALYLCASRNLNREKLFFGSGTQLSVL.

The gene calls are TRBV27 and TRBJ2-1; D ambiguous. CDR1 is MNHEY and CDR2 is SMNVEV in the germline V gene (reference sequence). Trimming shortened V by 3 bases and J by 2 bases, and 11 bases separated the two germline ends. The CDR3 runs 15 residues. The CDR3 sequence is CASSFESGTYNEQFF. The CDR3 nucleotides read TGTGCCAGCAGTTTTGAGTCAGGAACCTACAATGAGCAGTTCTTC.

The chain is built from TRBV6-1 and TRBJ2-1; 7 positions agree with TRBD1. Germline V gives CDR1 MNHNS, CDR2 SASEGT. CDR3 length: 19 residues. V lost 1 base and J lost 0; bases outside the gene matches: 12. DNA for the CDR3: TGTGCCAGCAGTGAAGTCGGTACAGGGGAGACAGCCTCCTACAATGAGCAGTTCTTC. Protein: CASSEVGTGETASYNEQFF.

With respect to this clone: Other nucleotide sequences in the sample specify the same CDR3. The rearrangement links TRBV6-5 to TRBJ1-2, with D tentatively TRBD1 (5 bases). V lost 6 bases to trimming and J lost 6 bases, with 17 bases between them. Germline CDR1 and CDR2: MNHEY and SVGAGI. This CDR3 has 14 amino acids. The CDR3 DNA follows: TGTGCCAGCAGATCTTCGACAGCTGGCCATGGCTACACCTTC. Translated: CASRSSTAGHGYTF.

The chain combines TRBV6-6 with TRBJ2-5, with a weak D call TRBD1 (6 bases). The DNA end is a closer match to TRBJ2-7, so the J assignment may be wrong. CDR1 MNHNY and CDR2 SVGAGI come from the germline V gene (reference sequence). The CDR3 consists of 14 residues. The CDR3 DNA follows: TGTGCCAGCAGTGCCCCGGGCAGGGGCTACGAGCAGTACTTC. Translated, it gives CASSAPGRGYEQYF.

The sample holds a few counts of this clone. The rearrangement joins TRBV6-5 to TRBJ1-6; TRBD1 might be the D (6 bases). There are 12 residues in the CDR3. V lost 6 bases and J 8 bases, leaving 8 bases between the germline ends. Germline V gene data show CDR1 as MNHEY and CDR2 as SVGAGI. The CDR3 DNA is TGTGCCAGCAGGGACAGCTATTCACCCCTCCACTTT. Protein: CASRDSYSPLHF.

V usage is TRBV5-4 and J usage is TRBJ2-2, with 7 bases matching TRBD2. The V and J ends lost 0 bases and 2 bases, in that order; junction bases with no gene match: 4. Germline CDR1 reads SGHNT; CDR2 reads YYREEE (reference sequence). The CDR3 extends over 16 amino acids. The CDR3: CASSLGAGVNTGELFF. CDR3 bases: TGTGCCAGCAGCTTGGGGGCGGGGGTCAACACCGGGGAGCTGTTTTTT.

This chain uses TRBV5-5 with TRBJ1-2; 8 bases match TRBD1. Per the germline V gene, CDR1 is SGHKS and CDR2 is YYEKEE (reference sequence). The CDR3 runs 14 residues. With 2 bases clipped from V and 4 bases from J, the junction kept 4 bases outside the gene matches. CDR3 residues: CASSLDRGSYGYTF. The CDR3, as DNA: TGTGCCAGCAGCTTAGACAGGGGTTCCTATGGCTACACCTTC.

The table lists this clone with a count of one. The chain couples TRBV7-2 to TRBJ1-1; TRBD1 might be the D (5 bases). Deletions cut 5 bases from V and 3 bases from J, with 13 bases between. The CDR3 has 14 residues. Germline V gene lookup returns CDR1 SGHTA and CDR2 FQGNSA. The CDR3 bases are TGTGCCAGCAGCCGCTCCGGGGCCCACACTGAAGCTTTCTTT. Translation: CASSRSGAHTEAFF.

The chain carries TRBV5-4 and TRBJ2-7, with D perhaps TRBD2 (6 bases). The CDR3 covers 16 residues. The germline V gene encodes CDR1 SGHNT and CDR2 YYREEE (reference sequence). Trimming removed 5 bases at V and 1 base at J, with 19 bases between. CDR3 sequence (DNA): TGTGCCAGCAGGCTCTTCGGGGGAACATCTTCCTACGAGCAGTACTTC. It specifies CASRLFGGTSSYEQYF. The full variable domain, its missing parts supplied by reference TRBV5-4 and TRBJ2-7, is ETGVTQSPTHLIKTRGQQVTLRCSSQSGHNTVSWYQQALGQGPQFIFQYYREEENGRGNFPPRFSGLQFPNYSSELNVNALELDDSALYLCASRLFGGTSSYEQYFGPGTRLTVT.

This chain uses TRBV29-1 with TRBJ1-1; 8 nucleotides align to TRBD1. Germline V gives CDR1 SQVTM, CDR2 ANQGSEA. V gave up 6 bases and J gave up 2 bases; unmatched junction bases: 5. The CDR3 totals 13 residues. The CDR3, as DNA: TGCAGCGTCGGGACAGGTTACAACACTGAAGCTTTCTTT. It yields the protein CSVGTGYNTEAFF.

The rearrangement joins TRBV4-1 to TRBJ2-1; 11 bases are a match to TRBD2. Germline V lookup: CDR1 MGHRA, CDR2 YSYEKL. V gave up 0 bases and J gave up 4 bases; unmatched junction bases: 5. The CDR3 has 17 amino acids. The CDR3 is CASSQDSVAGGYNEQFF. The DNA of the CDR3 is TGCGCCAGCAGCCAAGATTCGGTAGCGGGGGGGTACAATGAGCAGTTCTTC.

The chain uses TRBV20-1 and TRBJ1-1; D uncertain. The CDR3 contains 11 residues. CDR1 and CDR2 from the germline V gene are DFQATT and SNEGSKA (reference sequence). Trimming cost V 4 bases and J 4 bases, with 7 bases left between them. For the CDR3, the DNA is TGCAGTGCTAAGCCGGCCACTGAAGCTTTCTTT. This gives the protein CSAKPATEAFF.

V usage is TRBV18 and J usage is TRBJ1-1; D is ambiguous. Deletions cut 0 bases from V and 1 base from J, with 12 bases between. The germline V gene encodes CDR1 KGHSH and CDR2 LQKENI. CDR3 length: 16 amino acids. This CDR3 reads CASSPPLNSQNTEAFF. The DNA for the CDR3 is TGTGCCAGCTCACCACCACTAAACAGCCAGAACACTGAAGCTTTCTTT.

The chain joins TRBV5-6 to TRBJ2-1; D gene uncertain. V lost 7 bases and J lost 5, with 10 bases in between. The germline V gene has CDR1 SGHDT and CDR2 YYEEEE. This CDR3 spans 12 amino acids. CDR3 residues: CASGPVNNEQFF. CDR3 bases: TGTGCCAGCGGGCCGGTTAACAATGAGCAGTTCTTC. Full variable domain (remainder filled in from reference TRBV5-6 and TRBJ2-1): DAGVTQSPTHLIKTRGQQVTLRCSPKSGHDTVSWYQQALGQGPQFIFQYYEEEERQRGNFPDRFSGHQFPNYSSELNVNALLLGDSALYLCASGPVNNEQFFGPGTRLTVL.

V is TRBV7-9 and J is TRBJ2-3, with D uncertain. In germline, CDR1 is SEHNR, CDR2 FQNEAQ (reference sequence). The CDR3 consists of 13 residues. Trimming shortened V by 2 bases and J by 2 bases, and 5 bases separated the two germline ends. CDR3 sequence (DNA): TGTGCCAGCAGCTTAAAATACACAGATACGCAGTATTTT. Protein: CASSLKYTDTQYF.

J is TRBJ2-7 and V is TRBV7-2; D unclear. The germline gives CDR1 SGHTA, CDR2 FQGNSA. V dropped 6 bases and J dropped 0 bases, with 3 bases sitting between them. The CDR3 loop spans 11 amino acids. CDR3 sequence (DNA): TGTGCCAGCAGGACCTCCTACGAGCAGTACTTC. Residues: CASRTSYEQYF. The entire variable domain, with the rest obtained from reference TRBV7-2 and TRBJ2-7, is as follows: GAGVSQSPSNKVTEKGKDVELRCDPISGHTALYWYRQSLGQGLEFLIYFQGNSAPDKSGLPSDRFSAERTGGSVSTLTIQRTQQEDSAVYLCASRTSYEQYFGPGTRLTVT.

V is TRBV13 and J is TRBJ1-2, with 7 bases matching TRBD1. CDR1 PRHDT and CDR2 FYEKMQ come from the germline V gene (reference sequence). The V segment lost 3 bases and the J segment 0 bases; nucleotides outside the gene matches: 4. This CDR3 has 15 residues. For the CDR3, the DNA is TGTGCCAGCAGCTTTCCCGGACAGGCTAACTATGGCTACACCTTC. Protein sequence: CASSFPGQANYGYTF. Combining the CDR3 with reference TRBV13 and TRBJ1-2 gives the whole variable domain AAGVIQSPRHLIKEKRETATLKCYPIPRHDTVYWYQQGPGQDPQFLISFYEKMQSDKGSIPDRFSAQQFSDYHSELNMSSLELGDSALYFCASSFPGQANYGYTFGSGTRLTVV.

This clone was observed once. The genes are TRBV4-2 and TRBJ2-7; D gene ambiguous. Germline CDR1 LGHNA, CDR2 YNFKEQ. V was trimmed by 0 bases and J by 3 bases, leaving 0 bases between them. The CDR3 covers 11 residues. The CDR3 region has the DNA TGTGCCAGCAGCCAAGACTACGAGCAGTACTTC. Protein sequence: CASSQDYEQYF.

The V and J genes are TRBV19 and TRBJ1-1, with 7 bases matching TRBD1. CDR1 is LNHDA, CDR2 SQIVND, per germline (reference sequence). Trimming took 5 bases from V and 5 from J; bases not matched to a gene: 8. The CDR3 spans 14 residues. In nucleotides, the CDR3 is TGTGCCAGTAGTCACGACAGGGTAATGACTGAAGCTTTCTTT. Protein product: CASSHDRVMTEAFF.

This chain uses TRBV29-1 with TRBJ1-2; D unresolved. The germline V and J ends were trimmed by 7 bases and 4 bases, with 13 bases remaining between them. The CDR3 length is 12 residues. Germline loops: CDR1 SQVTM, CDR2 ANQGSEA. This chain's CDR3 is CSADSRGYGYTF. CDR3 nucleotides: TGCAGCGCGGACTCACGGGGCTATGGCTACACCTTC.